Following are 25 T cell receptor beta chains from one sample sequenced in a study of cytomegalovirus exposure and HLA in healthy donors. PCR used 60 Vbeta primers and 13 Jbeta primers. TCRdb's table, derived via immunoSEQ multiplex PCR, lists solely in-frame clones and lacks some. This sample yields roughly 100,000 clones, of which more than 65% are seen a single time; roughly 3.2% belongs to the top ten. Material for sequencing was PBMCs. Every receptor here comes from a man aged 25-45 years in good health and CMV-seronegative.

The rearrangement uses TRBV7-9 and TRBJ2-5; D is undetermined. With the DNA end fitting TRBJ2-7 better, the J assignment may be wrong. CDR1 SEHNR and CDR2 FQNEAQ come from the germline V gene (reference sequence). The CDR3 has 12 amino acids. The CDR3 sequence is CASRSTDYEQYF. The DNA for the CDR3 is TGTGCCAGCAGGTCGACGGACTACGAGCAGTACTTC.

This chain joins TRBV25-1 and TRBJ2-5, with TRBD1 as a possible D gene (6 bases). The CDR3 spans 15 residues. V was trimmed by 3 bases and J by 5 bases, leaving 16 bases between them. CDR1 is MGHDK, CDR2 SYGVNS, per germline. CDR3 amino acids: CASSEPYRELETQYF. The CDR3 DNA reads TGTGCCAGCAGTGAGCCCTACAGGGAGTTGGAGACCCAGTACTTC.

This clone appeared a few times. The chain uses TRBV5-4 and TRBJ1-2, with no clear D. This CDR3 region has 15 residues. Trimming cost V 4 bases and J 1 base, with 14 bases left between them. From germline, CDR1 is SGHNT and CDR2 YYREEE (reference sequence). CDR3 amino acids: CASSRPQRGNYGYTF. CDR3 sequence (DNA): TGTGCCAGCAGCCGCCCCCAGCGGGGTAACTATGGCTACACCTTC.

J is TRBJ2-1 and V is TRBV5-4; 7 bases align to TRBD1. Germline values: CDR1 SGHNT, CDR2 YYREEE (reference sequence). The CDR3 runs 15 residues. J was trimmed by 3 bases and V by 5 bases; bases with no gene match: 8. CDR3 protein: CASRMETGYYNEQFF. In DNA, the CDR3 is TGTGCCAGCAGGATGGAGACAGGGTACTACAATGAGCAGTTCTTC.

This sequence joins TRBV27 and TRBJ1-4; D not certain. This CDR3 is built from 13 residues. Per the germline V gene, CDR1 is MNHEY and CDR2 is SMNVEV (reference sequence). V was cut by 7 bases and J by 3 bases, with 9 bases left in between. CDR3 protein: CASKALANEKLFF. DNA of the CDR3: TGTGCCAGCAAAGCTTTGGCTAATGAAAAACTGTTTTTT.

The genes are TRBV10-3 and TRBJ2-5; maybe TRBD1 (6 bases). From germline, CDR1 is ENHRY and CDR2 SYGVKD. Trimming pared 4 bases from V and 1 base from J, leaving 16 bases between. The CDR3 is 16 residues long. CDR3 protein: CAISAGTNSFQETQYF. CDR3 DNA: TGTGCCATCAGTGCGGGGACAAATTCGTTCCAAGAGACCCAGTACTTC.

The V call is TRBV7-9, the J call TRBJ2-3; TRBD2 matches at 7 bases. The CDR3 is 15 residues long. The V gene's germline CDR1 is SEHNR and CDR2 FQNEAQ (reference sequence). Losses at the gene ends were 5 bases for V and 3 bases for J; bases not matched to a gene: 8. The CDR3 bases are TGTGCCAGCAGCCGCTCTAGCGGATGGACAGATACGCAGTATTTT. It codes for CASSRSSGWTDTQYF.

The chain uses TRBV7-2 and TRBJ2-1; D is possibly TRBD2 (6 bases). From germline, CDR1 is SGHTA and CDR2 FQGNSA. The CDR3 loop spans 16 amino acids. V dropped 2 bases and J dropped 6 bases, with 17 bases sitting between them. The CDR3 nucleotides read TGTGCCAGCAGCTTATCAGGCGGGAAATACACCAATGAGCAGTTCTTC. Protein: CASSLSGGKYTNEQFF.

A single count supports this clone. V is TRBV5-4 and J is TRBJ2-7, with D tentatively TRBD1 (6 bases). The germline V gene encodes CDR1 SGHNT and CDR2 YYREEE (reference sequence). This CDR3 region has 14 residues. V dropped 0 bases and J dropped 5 bases, with 12 bases sitting between them. The CDR3 protein is CASSLDRVEDEQYF. The CDR3 nucleotides are TGTGCCAGCAGCTTGGACAGGGTGGAGGACGAGCAGTACTTC.

V and J are TRBV5-1 and TRBJ1-2; TRBD1 aligns across 9 bases. V was pared by 2 bases and J by 6 bases, with 8 bases of the junction left unmatched. Looked up from germline, CDR1 is SGHRS and CDR2 is YFSETQ. CDR3 length: 15 residues. This CDR3 reads CASSLPGQGGDGYTF. The CDR3 region has the DNA TGCGCCAGCAGCTTACCGGGACAGGGAGGCGATGGCTACACCTTC.

This clone was seen a handful of times. The V and J genes are TRBV6-6 and TRBJ1-3, with 7 bases fitting TRBD1. This CDR3 region has 14 residues. V lost 6 bases to trimming and J lost 3 bases; unmatched junction nucleotides: 5. Per the germline V gene, CDR1 is MNHNY and CDR2 is SVGAGI (reference sequence). The chain's CDR3 is CASRSRDSGNTIYF. The CDR3 nucleotides read TGTGCCAGCAGATCCCGGGACAGTGGAAACACCATATATTTT.

This rearrangement joins TRBV28 to TRBJ1-3; D is unresolved. Germline V gene data show CDR1 as MDHEN and CDR2 as SYDVKM. Trimming took 5 bases from V and 5 from J, leaving 7 bases between them. The CDR3 is made up of 12 amino acids. In DNA form, the CDR3 reads TGTGCCAGCAGTACGACAAGAAACACCATATATTTT. Its protein product is CASSTTRNTIYF.

The V call is TRBV6-1, the J call TRBJ2-3, with D possibly matching TRBD2 (5 bases). Trimming removed 6 bases at V and 4 bases at J, with 8 bases between. The CDR3 has 12 amino acids. The germline V gene has CDR1 MNHNS and CDR2 SASEGT. CDR3 sequence: CASSPGADTQYF. CDR3 nucleotides: TGTGCCAGCAGCCCCGGGGCAGATACGCAGTATTTT.

This sequence joins TRBV25-1 and TRBJ2-1; 11 bases agree with TRBD2. Germline CDR1 and CDR2: MGHDK and SYGVNS. With 3 bases clipped from V and 2 bases from J, the junction kept 6 bases outside the gene matches. The CDR3 sequence is 17 residues long. The CDR3, as DNA: TGTGCCAGCAGTGATCTGGGACTAGCGGCGCCCTACAATGAGCAGTTCTTC. Residues: CASSDLGLAAPYNEQFF.

This sequence joins TRBV11-3 and TRBJ2-1; D perhaps matches TRBD2 (5 bases). Between the trimmed V and J ends, which lost 3 bases and 4 bases, there was a span of 10 bases. The CDR3 loop spans 14 amino acids. Germline assignment: CDR1 SGHNT and CDR2 YENEEA. The CDR3 nucleotides are TGTGCCAGCAGCTTCTTGCGGGCATACAATGAGCAGTTCTTC. This sequence encodes CASSFLRAYNEQFF.

This rearrangement joins TRBV9 to TRBJ2-3; D remains unclear. The CDR3 spans 13 residues. Trimming took off 4 bases at V and 4 bases at J, with 10 bases between the two ends. Per the germline V gene, CDR1 is SGDLS and CDR2 is YYNGEE. The chain's CDR3 is CASSISRADTQYF. CDR3 coding DNA: TGTGCCAGCAGCATCAGTCGGGCAGATACGCAGTATTTT.

This clone has more than one count but fewer than ten. The chain couples TRBV18 to TRBJ2-7; possible D gene TRBD1, 5 bases. The CDR3 runs 14 residues. CDR1 KGHSH and CDR2 LQKENI come from the germline V gene. V gave up 3 bases and J gave up 5 bases, with 14 bases separating them. CDR3 coding DNA: TGTGCCAGCTCACCGGCAGGGTCTAGACACGAGCAGTACTTC. Protein sequence: CASSPAGSRHEQYF.

This sequence joins TRBV7-9 and TRBJ2-7; D is unresolved. The CDR3 spans 12 residues. The germline V gene encodes CDR1 SEHNR and CDR2 FQNEAQ (reference sequence). V was clipped by 4 bases and J by 1 base, with 5 bases between them. CDR3 region: CASSSRSYEQYF. The CDR3 DNA sequence: TGTGCCAGCAGCTCCAGGTCCTACGAGCAGTACTTC.

Only a few counts were recorded for this clone. The J gene is TRBJ2-1, the V gene TRBV4-1; TRBD2 aligns across 8 bases. Germline CDR1 and CDR2: MGHRA and YSYEKL. The ends lost 4 bases at V and 1 base at J; junction bases unmatched: 9. This CDR3 has 17 residues. The CDR3 spells CASSPNSGVGSYNEQFF. CDR3 bases: TGCGCCAGCAGCCCCAATAGCGGGGTGGGGTCCTACAATGAGCAGTTCTTC.

V and J are TRBV10-3 and TRBJ2-3; D not resolved. CDR3 length: 14 residues. Germline V gives CDR1 ENHRY, CDR2 SYGVKD. V was pared by 4 bases and J by 2 bases, with 10 bases between. The CDR3 protein is CAISVRAVTDTQYF. For the CDR3, the DNA is TGTGCCATCAGTGTTCGAGCTGTCACAGATACGCAGTATTTT.

This clone was detected only a few times. This rearrangement joins TRBV28 to TRBJ1-3; TRBD1 agrees at 7 bases. Germline V gene lookup returns CDR1 MDHEN and CDR2 SYDVKM. V lost 2 bases, J lost 0 bases, and 4 bases stayed unmatched. This CDR3 is 16 amino acids long. CDR3 sequence reads: CASSLDRALSGNTIYF. As DNA, the CDR3 is TGTGCCAGCAGTTTAGACAGGGCCCTCTCTGGAAACACCATATATTTT.

This clone was counted between two and nine times. The chain is built from TRBV19 and TRBJ2-7; 11 bases map to TRBD2. The CDR3 is 15 residues long. V dropped 4 bases and J dropped 2; count of bases not matched to a gene: 4. The germline CDR1 and CDR2 sequences are LNHDA and SQIVND (reference sequence). Here the CDR3 reads CASSTLAGGAYEQYF. The DNA of the CDR3 is TGTGCCAGTAGTACTTTAGCGGGAGGGGCCTACGAGCAGTACTTC.

The rearrangement uses TRBV19 and TRBJ1-1; TRBD1 aligns across 7 bases. The CDR3 consists of 14 residues. V shed 5 bases, J shed 0 bases, and the junction held 3 bases outside the gene matches. Germline CDR1 and CDR2: LNHDA and SQIVND (reference sequence). The CDR3 DNA reads TGTGCCAGTAGTGGGGACAGATTGAACACTGAAGCTTTCTTT. Protein: CASSGDRLNTEAFF.

The chain employs TRBV2 and TRBJ2-1, with D possibly TRBD1 on 5 matching bases. V was clipped by 3 bases and J by 8 bases, with 17 bases between them. The CDR3 contains 15 residues. Germline CDR1 SNHLY, CDR2 FYNNEI. In DNA form, the CDR3 reads TGTGCCAGCAGTGACAGGGTATCTCCTCCCGATGAGCAGTTCTTC. It codes for CASSDRVSPPDEQFF.

The V gene is TRBV6-6, the J gene TRBJ2-5; 10 nucleotides align to TRBD1. The ends lost 7 bases at V and 4 bases at J; junction bases unmatched: 3. The CDR3 totals 13 residues. The germline V gene has CDR1 MNHNY and CDR2 SVGAGI (reference sequence). CDR3 DNA sequence: TGTGCCAGCACTCGGGACAGGGGAGAGACCCAGTACTTC. Its protein product is CASTRDRGETQYF.